This T cell receptor beta chain was documented in a study of breast tumors, draining lymph nodes, adjacent tissues. Study observations and caveats: Findings are consistent with lymph node origin and intratumoral expansion of most tumor T cells. Luminal-like breast cancer showed significantly greater tumor-nontumor repertoire similarity than basal-like breast cancer did. Tumor T cell lymph node origin was a supported hypothesis, not proven. Tumors had less TCR diversity than lymph nodes, more than nontumor tissue.

In this sample, this clonotype turned up many times. Its antigen is currently unknown. TCRdb re-called the multiplex PCR reads through MiXCR, storing one row per CDR3 protein. The top ten hold around a quarter of the sample, which has about 21,000 distinct CDR3 sequences, 41% seen once. Germline lookup yields CDR1 SGHVS and CDR2 FNYEAQ. V gave up 10 bases and J gave up 1 base; unmatched junction bases: 14. The CDR3 is 16 residues long. This TCR derives from a female donor with breast cancer. Some clones in this sample may be carry-over from other donors' samples. The chain links TRBV7-6 to TRBJ2-3; 7 nucleotides align to TRBD2. Sequencing was done on a sample of breast tumor tissue. CDR3 sequence (DNA): TGTGCCACCACTCCTCTCGGAGCGGGACGCACAGATACGCAGTATTTT. Protein: CATTPLGAGRTDTQYF.